The 17 T cell receptor beta chains below come from one sample, sequenced in a study of cytomegalovirus exposure and HLA in healthy donors. Researchers ran the PCR with 60 Vbeta and 13 Jbeta primers. The data were produced by immunoSEQ multiplex PCR, yet TCRdb's version contains in-frame clones alone and is incomplete. This sample has some 130,000 clones, with about 85% found just once. The sample consisted of PBMCs. All receptors derive from a boy between 5 and 17 years old in good health and CMV-seronegative.

This chain connects TRBV30 to TRBJ2-6; weak D call: TRBD1 (6 bases). Looked up from germline, CDR1 is GTSNPN and CDR2 is SVGIG (reference sequence). CDR3 length equals 19 residues. The V and J ends lost 4 bases and 1 base respectively, with 23 bases between them. The CDR3: CAWKYIRQEVLSGANVLTF. The CDR3 nucleotides read TGTGCCTGGAAATATATCAGACAGGAAGTTTTGTCTGGGGCCAACGTCCTGACTTTC.

The DNA of the CDR3 is TGTGCCCTTCTGGACAGGGGTAAAGAAAAACTGTTTTTT. Its translation: CALLDRGKEKLFF. V and J are TRBV28 and TRBJ1-4; 9 positions agree with TRBD1. CDR3 length: 13 residues. Looked up from germline, CDR1 is MDHEN and CDR2 is SYDVKM. J lost 8 bases, V lost 11 bases, and 9 bases had no gene match.

J is TRBJ2-7 and V is TRBV18; 8 bases are a match to TRBD1. V gave up 3 bases and J gave up 0 bases; unmatched junction bases: 1. The CDR3 has 14 residues. Germline assignment: CDR1 KGHSH and CDR2 LQKENI. This CDR3 is CASSPGQDSYEQYF. The CDR3 DNA sequence: TGTGCCAGCTCACCGGGACAGGACTCCTACGAGCAGTACTTC.

This chain's CDR3 is CASSVHGTGKETQYF. The CDR3 DNA follows: TGTGCCAGCAGTGTGCACGGGACAGGGAAAGAGACCCAGTACTTC. This sequence joins TRBV2 and TRBJ2-5; 9 nucleotides agree with TRBD1. J was trimmed by 3 bases and V by 4 bases; bases with no gene match: 6. Germline CDR1 SNHLY, CDR2 FYNNEI. CDR3 size: 15 residues.

This chain joins TRBV27 and TRBJ1-1; tentatively, D is TRBD1 (5 bases). The V gene lost 5 bases and the J gene lost 5 bases, with 15 bases spanning the gap. The germline gives CDR1 MNHEY, CDR2 SMNVEV (reference sequence). The CDR3 runs to 14 residues. The CDR3 DNA is TGTGCCAGCAGTCCATGGGGGGATGGGACTGAAGCTTTCTTT. It codes for CASSPWGDGTEAFF.

This chain connects TRBV7-9 to TRBJ2-1, with TRBD2 matching over 15 bases. This CDR3 has 16 amino acids. Germline loops: CDR1 SEHNR, CDR2 FQNEAQ (reference sequence). Trimming took 5 bases from V and 8 from J; bases not matched to a gene: 7. The CDR3 is CASSAGTSGRRDEQFF. The DNA of the CDR3 is TGTGCCAGCAGCGCCGGGACTAGCGGGAGGAGGGATGAGCAGTTCTTC.

V and J are TRBV2 and TRBJ2-1; 9 bases are a match to TRBD2. After removal of 4 bases from V and 1 base from J, the junction contained 8 bases not matched to a gene. This CDR3 is built from 17 residues. Germline V gene data show CDR1 as SNHLY and CDR2 as FYNNEI. Written as DNA, the CDR3 is TGTGCCAGCAGTGCGGGACTAGCCCTCCTATCCTACAATGAGCAGTTCTTC. It encodes CASSAGLALLSYNEQFF.

This rearrangement joins TRBV2 to TRBJ2-7; 8 bases map to TRBD1. CDR1 and CDR2 from the germline V gene are SNHLY and FYNNEI. This CDR3 has 14 amino acids. V lost 5 bases and J lost 7; bases outside the gene matches: 10. CDR3 in amino acids: CASSWGRGRGEQYF. Here the CDR3 DNA reads TGTGCCAGCAGTTGGGGCAGGGGGCGCGGGGAGCAGTACTTC.

The CDR3 DNA follows: TGTGCCAGCAGCTCGGTCTATACCGAGCAGTACTTC. Protein product: CASSSVYTEQYF. The chain couples TRBV7-2 to TRBJ2-7, with D uncertain. Germline V lookup: CDR1 SGHTA, CDR2 FQGNSA. The CDR3 is made up of 12 amino acids. The ends were cut back, 4 bases at V and 6 bases at J, with 10 bases in the middle.

V is TRBV6-1 and J is TRBJ1-1; no clear D. The germline CDR1 and CDR2 sequences are MNHNS and SASEGT. The CDR3 extends over 14 amino acids. V was shortened by 2 bases and J by 3 bases, with 10 bases between the two germline ends. CDR3 protein: CASSELAAYTEAFF. CDR3 nucleotides: TGTGCCAGCAGTGAACTGGCGGCTTACACTGAAGCTTTCTTT.

The rearrangement uses TRBV11-3 and TRBJ2-1; D may be TRBD2 (6 bases). Trimming removed 5 bases at V and 7 bases at J, with 12 bases between. The CDR3 sequence is 13 residues long. Germline lookup yields CDR1 SGHNT and CDR2 YENEEA. In DNA, the CDR3 is TGTGCCAGCAGCGGAGGGCAATCAAATGAGCAGTTCTTC. This sequence encodes CASSGGQSNEQFF.

The chain couples TRBV27 to TRBJ2-1; possibly TRBD1 for D (5 bases). The V end lost 2 bases, the J end lost 9 bases, and 11 bases lay between the germline ends. CDR1 is MNHEY and CDR2 is SMNVEV in the germline V gene (reference sequence). The CDR3 has 13 residues. CDR3 bases: TGTGCCAGCAGTTTACAGGGTGTTGTTGAGCAGTTCTTC. Its protein is CASSLQGVVEQFF.

The rearrangement links TRBV5-8 to TRBJ2-7; D is perhaps TRBD2 (6 bases). The germline gives CDR1 SGHTS, CDR2 YDEGEE. The CDR3 is 15 amino acids. V was trimmed by 0 bases and J by 5 bases, leaving 15 bases between them. The CDR3 nucleotides are TGTGCCAGCAGCTTGGATGGGGGGATTGTGGACGAGCAGTACTTC. Protein: CASSLDGGIVDEQYF. The full variable domain, in which reference TRBV5-8 and TRBJ2-7 provide the parts outside the CDR3, is EAGVTQSPTHLIKTRGQQATLRCSPISGHTSVYWYQQALGLGLQFLLWYDEGEERNRGNFPPRFSGRQFPNYSSELNVNALELEDSALYLCASSLDGGIVDEQYFGPGTRLTVT.

The rearrangement joins TRBV7-2 to TRBJ2-3; D is perhaps TRBD2 (5 bases). Between the trimmed V and J ends, which lost 2 bases and 2 bases, there was a span of 8 bases. Germline CDR1 reads SGHTA; CDR2 reads FQGNSA. The CDR3 runs 14 residues. The CDR3 DNA reads TGTGCCAGCAGCTTATCGGAGGTCACAGATACGCAGTATTTT. Amino acid sequence: CASSLSEVTDTQYF.

The J gene is TRBJ1-2, the V gene TRBV5-4; 7 bases align to TRBD1. V trimming: 0 bases; J trimming: 1 base; junction bases outside the gene matches: 6. CDR1 is SGHNT and CDR2 is YYREEE in the germline V gene (reference sequence). The CDR3 sequence is 16 residues long. The CDR3 loop reads CASSLGPGQSNYGYTF. CDR3 nucleotide sequence: TGTGCCAGCAGCTTGGGCCCGGGACAGAGTAACTATGGCTACACCTTC.

The genes are TRBV18 and TRBJ2-7, with 7 positions matching TRBD1. CDR1 and CDR2 from the germline V gene are KGHSH and LQKENI. The CDR3 has 14 residues. The junction had 9 bases not matched to a gene; V was cut back by 4 bases and J by 6 bases. This CDR3 is CASSLRQGSSEQYF. The CDR3 DNA reads TGTGCCAGCTCACTACGACAGGGATCAAGCGAGCAGTACTTC.

The chain employs TRBV25-1 and TRBJ2-7, with D possibly TRBD1 on 5 matching bases. Germline assignment: CDR1 MGHDK and CDR2 SYGVNS. V dropped 4 bases and J dropped 0 bases, with 7 bases sitting between them. The CDR3 has 13 residues. For the CDR3, the DNA is TGTGCCAGCAGTGTAACAGGCTCCTACGAGCAGTACTTC. It yields the protein CASSVTGSYEQYF.